This T cell receptor beta chain was recovered during a study of blood T cells in healthy people across ages. Next came a second PCR, run for roughly 6 to 11 cycles, which used a sample-barcoded 5' primer along with a J-beta primer mix. Each CDR3 protein gets one entry after TCRdb re-called the 5' RACE reads with MiXCR. Of about 780,000 distinct CDR3 sequences detected, around 50% appear once; the ten largest clones hold 15% to 20%. Germline assignment: CDR1 ENHRY and CDR2 SYGVKD. This CDR3 contains 15 residues. With V trimmed by 8 bases and J by 5 bases, 12 bases remained unmatched. Sequences were obtained from blood. V gene TRBV10-3 combines with J gene TRBJ1-1, with 9 positions matching TRBD1. This clonotype was sampled from an elderly man in good health. The DNA of the CDR3 is TGTGCCATCGGGGACCGGGACAGGGAGGTGACTGAAGCTTTCTTT. It is translated as CAIGDRDREVTEAFF.